These T cell receptor beta chains were read from a single sample in a study of Ad26.COV2.S vaccination and SARS-CoV-2 variants. Sequenced by immunoSEQ multiplex PCR; TCRdb stores in-frame clones only, minus some. The profile covers roughly 700,000 clones, with around 90% appearing a single time and 1.5% taken by the ten largest. The starting material was peripheral blood, obtained in a trial of Ad26.COV2.S vaccine versus placebo. These receptors all come from a person between 18 and 60 years old who received the Ad26.COV2.S COVID-19 vaccine or a placebo. The CDR3 runs from the conserved cysteine through the conserved F or W. The D gene is left open where the match is weak. The listing skips clone size in some rows; elsewhere it reads once, few, many or a size class.

NA | TRBJ2-7 | NA | TRBV29-1 | TGCAGCGGTGGGAGCTCCTACGAGCAGTACTTC | CSGGSSYEQYF
NA | TRBJ1-5 | once | TRBV11-2 | TGTGCCAGCAGCTTAGATCATGGAGGGCAGCCCCAGCATTTT | CASSLDHGGQPQHF
TRBD1 | TRBJ2-1 | NA | TRBV11-2 | TGTGCCAGCAGCCCGGGACAGGGTTCGCAGTTCTTC | CASSPGQGSQFF
NA | TRBJ1-2 | NA | TRBV5-6 | TGTGCCAGCAGCTTGGCCCGTCCACTGGGCTACACCTTC | CASSLARPLGYTF
NA | TRBJ2-1 | NA | TRBV30 | TGTGCCTGGAGTGTAGGGGGGGGAGAGTACAATGAGCAGTTCTTC | CAWSVGGGEYNEQFF
NA | TRBJ1-2 | NA | TRBV11-1 | TGTGCCAGCAGCCTCGACGGGTTAGCTAACTATGGCTACACCTTC | CASSLDGLANYGYTF
TRBD1 | TRBJ2-7 | NA | TRBV3-1/TRBV3-2 | TGTGCCAGCAGCCAATGGACAGGGGGGGAGCAGTACTTC | CASSQWTGGEQYF
NA | TRBJ2-7 | once | TRBV7-2 | TGTGCCAGCAGCTTAGGGCGGGGAGGTAGCTCCTACGAGCAGTACTTC | CASSLGRGGSSYEQYF
TRBD2 | TRBJ2-1 | once | TRBV19 | TGTGCCAGTAGTATTGGGACTAGCGGGGGATTCTCCATGTTGAATGAGCAGTTCTTC | CASSIGTSGGFSMLNEQFF
NA | TRBJ2-3 | once | TRBV11-2 | TGTGCCAGCAGTTCCGCCTTTACCACAGATACGCAGTATTTT | CASSSAFTTDTQYF
NA | TRBJ1-2 | NA | TRBV30 | TGTGCCTGGAGTGCCCCGACAGTAGCTAACTATGGCTACACCTTC | CAWSAPTVANYGYTF
TRBD2 | TRBJ2-7 | NA | TRBV5-1 | TGCGCCAGCAGTCGGGAGGGCCCGACGGGAGCCTACGAGCAGTACTTC | CASSREGPTGAYEQYF
TRBD1 | TRBJ1-2 | NA | TRBV2 | TGTGCCAGCAGTACCGTGGGACAGCCAAACTATGGCTACACCTTC | CASSTVGQPNYGYTF
NA | TRBJ1-2 | NA | TRBV19 | TGTGCCAGTAGTATCGGGGCAACAGGGTATGGCTACACCTTC | CASSIGATGYGYTF
NA | TRBJ2-7 | once | TRBV6-6 | TGTGCCAGCACCCTTAGCGGAAACTCCTACGAGCAGTACTTC | CASTLSGNSYEQYF
NA | TRBJ2-3 | NA | TRBV5-1 | TGCGCCAGCAGCCCCGGATGGCCTAGCACAGATACGCAGTATTTT | CASSPGWPSTDTQYF
NA | TRBJ1-2 | once | TRBV12-5 | TGTGCTAGTGGTTTGTGGGCTACCCGGCTTATTGGCTACACCTTC | CASGLWATRLIGYTF
NA | TRBJ2-2 | NA | TRBV10-3 | TGTGCCATCAGTGAATTAGGTGGCGGGGAGCTGTTTTTT | CAISELGGGELFF
NA | TRBJ1-4 | NA | TRBV18 | TGTGCCAGCTCCCCTGGGGCTAATGAAAAACTGTTTTTT | CASSPGANEKLFF
NA | TRBJ2-5 | NA | TRBV5-1 | TGCGCCAGCAGACAACCAGGGAATCTCAAGACCCAGTACTTC | CASRQPGNLKTQYF
NA | TRBJ2-5 | NA | TRBV5-1 | TGCGCCAGCAGGAAAAACACAGAGACCCAGTACTTC | CASRKNTETQYF
NA | TRBJ2-1 | NA | TRBV27 | TGTGCCAGCAGTTCTCCCAATTACAATGAGCAGTTCTTC | CASSSPNYNEQFF
NA | TRBJ2-1 | NA | TRBV2 | TGTGCCAGCAGATTCGGGACGGTCTCACCTGAGCAGTTCTTC | CASRFGTVSPEQFF